This T cell receptor (beta chain) was retrieved from a study of Graves' ophthalmopathy and Graves' hyperthyroidism. Hyperthyroidism is called stable when no ophthalmopathy develops within 18 months of follow-up. TCR beta CDR3 amplification used RNA transcripts. First-round RT-PCR used HTBI primers; second-round multiplex PCR followed. One entry per CDR3 protein, called by TCRdb with MiXCR from the multiplex PCR reads. The sample has 500,000 to 700,000 distinct CDR3 sequences; 20% to 25% are singletons. CDR3 length: 14 amino acids. J lost 3 bases, V lost 3 bases, and 4 bases had no gene match. Germline values: CDR1 ENHRY, CDR2 SYGVKD.

This chain links TRBV10-3 with TRBJ2-7, with 8 bases fitting TRBD2. The TCR comes from a young woman with stable Graves' hyperthyroidism. Some clones in this sample may be carry-over from other donors' samples. The sample was peripheral blood. The CDR3 region is CAISEIAGSYEQYF. DNA of the CDR3: TGTGCCATCAGTGAAATAGCGGGAAGCTACGAGCAGTACTTC.